One and the same sample provided the 27 T cell receptor beta chains below, sequenced in a study of CD8 T cells in Susac syndrome. It was with random hexamers that roughly 0.5 to 1 ug RNA was reverse transcribed. A single record per CDR3 protein comes from TCRdb applying MiXCR to the immunoSEQ multiplex PCR reads. The sample yields 160,000 or so distinct CDR3 sequences, 92% seen once. Sequencing used CD4+ T cells from PBMCs. Receptors originate from a human donor in good health.

The chain carries TRBV5-1 and TRBJ2-5; D is unresolved. The CDR3 is made up of 14 amino acids. CDR1 and CDR2 (germline): SGHRS, YFSETQ. V was cut by 0 bases and J by 1 base, with 7 bases left in between. CDR3 in amino acids: CASSLAQFQETQYF. Written as DNA, the CDR3 is TGCGCCAGCAGCTTGGCCCAGTTCCAAGAGACCCAGTACTTC.

V usage is TRBV7-2 and J usage is TRBJ2-7, with 7 bases matching TRBD2. CDR1 and CDR2 from the germline V gene are SGHTA and FQGNSA. Trimming at V came to 2 bases and at J to 0 bases, leaving 10 bases not matched to a gene. This CDR3 contains 17 residues. CDR3 DNA sequence: TGTGCCAGCAGCTTATCGCCGTCGGCGGGGGTCTCCTACGAGCAGTACTTC. Translating it yields CASSLSPSAGVSYEQYF.

The rearrangement uses TRBV5-6 and TRBJ2-7; weak D call: TRBD1 (6 bases). Trimming took 2 bases from V and 4 from J, leaving 16 bases between them. Germline V lookup: CDR1 SGHDT, CDR2 YYEEEE. The CDR3 spans 15 residues. CDR3 nucleotide sequence: TGTGCCAGCAGCTTATCCTGGCAGGGGCGGTACGAGCAGTACTTC. Translated, it gives CASSLSWQGRYEQYF.

V gene TRBV6-5 combines with J gene TRBJ1-1; the D gene is possibly TRBD1 (5 bases). Between the trimmed V and J ends, which lost 5 bases and 4 bases, there was a span of 11 bases. The CDR3 has 13 residues. CDR1 is MNHEY and CDR2 is SVGAGI in the germline V gene. CDR3: CASSARGSTEAFF. DNA for the CDR3: TGTGCCAGCAGTGCGCGGGGCTCCACTGAAGCTTTCTTT.

The chain joins TRBV28 to TRBJ2-3; D is ambiguous. Trimming pared 6 bases from V and 2 bases from J, leaving 6 bases between. The germline gives CDR1 MDHEN, CDR2 SYDVKM. The CDR3 runs to 12 residues. The CDR3 loop reads CASSEVTDTQYF. CDR3 sequence (DNA): TGTGCCAGCAGCGAAGTCACAGATACGCAGTATTTT. Complete variable domain (other parts from reference TRBV28 and TRBJ2-3): DVKVTQSSRYLVKRTGEKVFLECVQDMDHENMFWYRQDPGLGLRLIYFSYDVKMKEKGDIPEGYSVSREKKERFSLILESASTNQTSMYLCASSEVTDTQYFGPGTRLTVL.

J is TRBJ2-1 and V is TRBV19, with TRBD1 matching 8 bases. Trimming removed 6 bases from V and 5 bases from J; junction bases left unmatched: 0. Germline V gene lookup returns CDR1 LNHDA and CDR2 SQIVND (reference sequence). The CDR3 totals 12 residues. CDR3 sequence reads: CASRTGDNEQFF. CDR3 DNA sequence: TGTGCCAGTAGGACAGGGGACAATGAGCAGTTCTTC. Combining the CDR3 with reference TRBV19 and TRBJ2-1 gives the whole variable domain DGGITQSPKYLFRKEGQNVTLSCEQNLNHDAMYWYRQDPGQGLRLIYYSQIVNDFQKGDIAEGYSVSREKKESFPLTVTSAQKNPTAFYLCASRTGDNEQFFGPGTRLTVL.

The chain carries TRBV3-1 and TRBJ1-5, with D uncertain. Trimming cost V 0 bases and J 7 bases, with 10 bases left between them. The CDR3 loop spans 14 amino acids. Germline V lookup: CDR1 LGHDT, CDR2 YNNKEL (reference sequence). The DNA of the CDR3 is TGTGCCAGCAGCCAAGATCTAATCAAGCAGCCCCAGCATTTT. It yields the protein CASSQDLIKQPQHF.

In nucleotides, the CDR3 is TGTGCCAGCAAATCCGGGACAGGGGGCGGTCAGCCCCAGCATTTT. Translating gives CASKSGTGGGQPQHF. The chain recombines TRBV27 with TRBJ1-5, with 12 bases lining up with TRBD1. With V trimmed by 7 bases and J by 6 bases, 7 bases remained unmatched. CDR3 length equals 15 residues. Germline loops: CDR1 MNHEY, CDR2 SMNVEV (reference sequence).

A few counts support this clonotype. V is TRBV28 and J is TRBJ1-4, with D perhaps TRBD1 (6 bases). The CDR3 contains 14 residues. The germline V gene has CDR1 MDHEN and CDR2 SYDVKM. V shed 5 bases and J shed 4 bases, with 11 bases lying between them. DNA of the CDR3: TGTGCCAGCAGTAGAGGGGGGGATAATGAAAAACTGTTTTTT. As protein: CASSRGGDNEKLFF.

The chain recombines TRBV9 with TRBJ2-2; D is unclear. Germline V gene sequence: CDR1 SGDLS, CDR2 YYNGEE. The V end lost 0 bases, the J end lost 6 bases, and 3 bases lay between the germline ends. The CDR3 is 12 residues long. The CDR3 sequence is CASSVAAGELFF. CDR3 DNA sequence: TGTGCCAGCAGCGTAGCTGCCGGGGAGCTGTTTTTT. The complete variable domain, with remaining parts taken from reference TRBV9 and TRBJ2-2, reads DSGVTQTPKHLITATGQRVTLRCSPRSGDLSVYWYQQSLDQGLQFLIQYYNGEERAKGNILERFSAQQFPDLHSELNLSSLELGDSALYFCASSVAAGELFFGEGSRLTVL.

The chain joins TRBV2 to TRBJ1-5; 7 positions agree with TRBD1. Germline lookup yields CDR1 SNHLY and CDR2 FYNNEI. CDR3 length equals 11 residues. The V segment lost 5 bases and the J segment 14 bases; nucleotides outside the gene matches: 6. CDR3 sequence: CASSSTGKKHF. Written as DNA, the CDR3 is TGTGCCAGCAGTTCGACAGGGAAGAAGCATTTT.

This clonotype occurred once. The rearrangement uses TRBV4-1 and TRBJ2-7; D may be TRBD2 (6 bases). V was cut by 4 bases and J by 3 bases, with 10 bases left in between. The CDR3 consists of 13 residues. Germline loops: CDR1 MGHRA, CDR2 YSYEKL. For the CDR3, the DNA is TGCGCCAGCAGCCGGGGGGTCGGCTACGAGCAGTACTTC. This gives the protein CASSRGVGYEQYF.

V and J are TRBV6-6 and TRBJ2-3; 9 bases line up with TRBD2. The ends lost 2 bases at V and 4 bases at J; junction bases unmatched: 4. The germline V gene has CDR1 MNHNY and CDR2 SVGAGI (reference sequence). There are 15 residues in the CDR3. Here the CDR3 reads CASSYIAGGADTQYF. CDR3 DNA: TGTGCCAGCAGTTACATTGCGGGAGGGGCAGATACGCAGTATTTT.

This clonotype was picked up a small number of times. The chain uses TRBV6-1 and TRBJ2-5; D gene unclear. Germline CDR1 MNHNS, CDR2 SASEGT. The ends were cut back, 5 bases at V and 0 bases at J, with 10 bases in the middle. The CDR3 spans 14 residues. The CDR3 reads CASSPPGYQETQYF. In DNA, the CDR3 is TGTGCCAGCAGTCCCCCCGGATACCAAGAGACCCAGTACTTC.

The count of this clonotype is one. The genes are TRBV28 and TRBJ1-2; perhaps TRBD1 as D (5 bases). There are 13 residues in the CDR3. Germline CDR1 is MDHEN and CDR2 is SYDVKM. The CDR3 nucleotides read TGTGGTTCGAACCAGGGAGATAGCTATGGCTACACCTTC. It yields the protein CGSNQGDSYGYTF.

The chain has TRBV21-1 and TRBJ2-7. TRBV21-1 is a pseudogene locus. This CDR3 comprises 13 residues. The CDR3 protein is CASSAGRAYEQYF. The CDR3 region has the DNA TGTGCCAGCAGCGCAGGACGGGCCTACGAGCAGTACTTC.

The chain couples TRBV19 to TRBJ2-5; D uncertain. Trimming left V 4 bases short and J 0 bases short, with 6 bases between. Germline CDR1 reads LNHDA; CDR2 reads SQIVND (reference sequence). The CDR3 runs 13 residues. CDR3 loop: CASSRKYQETQYF. CDR3 in DNA: TGTGCCAGTAGTAGAAAGTACCAAGAGACCCAGTACTTC.

The chain recombines TRBV30 with TRBJ2-2; the match to TRBD2 covers 9 bases. The junction had 9 bases not matched to a gene; V was cut back by 0 bases and J by 7 bases. The CDR3 length is 16 residues. In germline, CDR1 is GTSNPN, CDR2 SVGIG (reference sequence). The CDR3 sequence is CAWSVRGLALVGELFF. The CDR3 bases are TGTGCCTGGAGTGTACGGGGACTAGCCTTAGTCGGGGAGCTGTTTTTT.

Details on this clonotype: An end of the junction does not agree with germline; a read error may underlie this. V and J are TRBV7-7 and TRBJ2-7, with 7 positions matching TRBD1. Germline V gene data show CDR1 as SSHAT and CDR2 as FNYEAQ (reference sequence). The CDR3 totals 13 residues. The CDR3 loop is CASSPDRTYEQYF. CDR3 bases: TGTGCTAGCAGCCCGGACAGGACCTACGAGCAGTACTTC.

This chain connects TRBV6-6 to TRBJ2-2; 8 positions agree with TRBD1. Per germline, CDR1 MNHNY and CDR2 SVGAGI (reference sequence). CDR3 length: 14 residues. J lost 5 bases, V lost 6 bases, and 5 bases had no gene match. The CDR3 reads CASSRTGTTGELFF. The DNA of the CDR3 is TGTGCCAGCAGCCGGACAGGGACGACCGGGGAGCTGTTTTTT.

The chain has TRBV18 and TRBJ1-1; D gene uncertain. Germline loops: CDR1 KGHSH, CDR2 LQKENI. There are 12 residues in the CDR3. The V and J ends lost 1 base and 7 bases respectively, with 7 bases between them. The CDR3 loop reads CASSPRDNEAFF. CDR3 coding DNA: TGTGCCAGCTCACCACGAGACAATGAAGCTTTCTTT.

The CDR3: CASSGGSGSTDTQYF. CDR3 in DNA: TGCGCCAGCAGCGGCGGTAGCGGGAGCACAGATACGCAGTATTTT. This sequence joins TRBV5-1 and TRBJ2-3; 7 bases align to TRBD2. The CDR3 has 15 residues. Germline-derived CDR1 and CDR2 are SGHRS and YFSETQ. J lost 0 bases, V lost 4 bases, and 5 bases had no gene match.

The chain uses TRBV12-3 or TRBV12-4 and TRBJ1-1; TRBD1 is a possible D gene (5 bases). V gave up 5 bases and J gave up 8 bases, with 15 bases separating them. The CDR3 consists of 13 residues. The CDR3 nucleotides read TGTGCCAGCAGTCAGAGCGGGGGAGACGAAGCTTTCTTT. As protein: CASSQSGGDEAFF.

This chain connects TRBV7-2 to TRBJ2-2; D remains ambiguous. Germline CDR1 reads SGHTA; CDR2 reads FQGNSA. CDR3 length: 15 amino acids. Trimming took 4 bases from V and 2 from J, leaving 11 bases between them. CDR3 loop: CASSWDPRNTGELFF. The CDR3 DNA reads as TGTGCCAGCAGCTGGGATCCTAGAAACACCGGGGAGCTGTTTTTT.

The CDR3 reads CSVFARTGNTEAFF. CDR3 DNA: TGCAGCGTATTCGCCCGGACAGGGAACACTGAAGCTTTCTTT. The J gene is TRBJ1-1, the V gene TRBV29-1; 7 nucleotides line up with TRBD1. V lost 6 bases, J lost 1 base, and 8 bases stayed unmatched. This CDR3 comprises 14 residues. The germline V gene has CDR1 SQVTM and CDR2 ANQGSEA.

The chain employs TRBV24-1 and TRBJ1-1; weak D call: TRBD1 (6 bases). The germline gives CDR1 KGHDR, CDR2 SFDVKD. The CDR3 runs 12 residues. V lost 3 bases, J lost 9 bases, and 10 bases lay in between. The CDR3 reads CATSDRRGKAFF. Written as DNA, the CDR3 is TGTGCCACCAGTGATAGAAGGGGGAAAGCTTTCTTT.

This sequence joins TRBV4-3 and TRBJ1-2, with D perhaps matching TRBD1 (5 bases). CDR3 length: 18 amino acids. Per germline, CDR1 LGHNA and CDR2 YSLEER. With 0 bases removed from V and 5 bases from J, the gap between germline ends came to 22 bases. The CDR3 is CASSQEEGARGATYGYTF. The CDR3, as DNA: TGCGCCAGCAGCCAAGAAGAGGGAGCCCGAGGGGCGACATATGGCTACACCTTC.